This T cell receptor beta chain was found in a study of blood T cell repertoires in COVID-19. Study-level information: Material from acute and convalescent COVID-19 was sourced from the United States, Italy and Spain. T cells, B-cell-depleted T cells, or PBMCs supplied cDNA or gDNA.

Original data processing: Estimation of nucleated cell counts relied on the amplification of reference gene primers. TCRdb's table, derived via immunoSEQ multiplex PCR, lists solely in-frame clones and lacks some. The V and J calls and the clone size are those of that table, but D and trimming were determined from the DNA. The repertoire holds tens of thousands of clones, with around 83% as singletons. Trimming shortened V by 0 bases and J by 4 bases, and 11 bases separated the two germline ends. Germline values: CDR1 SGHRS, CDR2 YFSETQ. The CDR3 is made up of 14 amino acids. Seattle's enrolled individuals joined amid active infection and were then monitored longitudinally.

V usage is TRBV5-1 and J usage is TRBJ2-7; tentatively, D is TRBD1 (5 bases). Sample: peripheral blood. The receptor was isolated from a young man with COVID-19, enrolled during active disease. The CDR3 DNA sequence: TGCGCCAGCAGCTTGGTGGGGCAGGGATACGAGCAGTACTTC. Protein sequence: CASSLVGQGYEQYF. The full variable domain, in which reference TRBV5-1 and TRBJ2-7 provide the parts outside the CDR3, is KAGVTQTPRYLIKTRGQQVTLSCSPISGHRSVSWYQQTPGQGLQFLFEYFSETQRNKGNFPGRFSGRQFSNSRSEMNVSTLELGDSALYLCASSLVGQGYEQYFGPGTRLTVT.